These 31 T cell receptor beta chains were all obtained from the same sample, sequenced in a study of CD8+CD57+ T cells in acquired aplastic anemia. TCR beta VDJ and CDR3 were profiled, and genomic DNA was the template. One entry per CDR3 protein, called by TCRdb with MiXCR from the reads. Here the sample spans about 240,000 distinct CDR3 sequences, 40% to 50% being singletons. The authors sequenced patients whose flow cytometry had shown CD8+CD57+ cell expansion. Source material: sorted CD4+, CD8+, or CD8+CD57+ T cells (not recorded which) from PBMCs. Receptor source: a human donor with aplastic anemia.

This chain joins TRBV5-1 and TRBJ2-7; the match to TRBD1 covers 9 bases. V was pared by 0 bases and J by 5 bases, with 6 bases of the junction left unmatched. CDR3 length: 15 residues. Per germline, CDR1 SGHRS and CDR2 YFSETQ. The CDR3 loop reads CASSLEITGGHEQYF. The CDR3 coding sequence is TGCGCCAGCAGCTTGGAAATCACAGGGGGCCACGAGCAGTACTTC.

The chain is built from TRBV19 and TRBJ1-2, with D possibly TRBD1 on 5 matching bases. The ends were cut back, 3 bases at V and 6 bases at J, with 14 bases in the middle. This CDR3 contains 14 residues. CDR1 is LNHDA, CDR2 SQIVND, per germline (reference sequence). CDR3 residues: CASSMDGTPHGYTF. The CDR3, as DNA: TGTGCCAGTAGTATGGACGGGACCCCGCATGGCTACACCTTC.

As regards this clonotype: Germline and junction disagree at one end, which may indicate a read error. This sequence joins TRBV7-3 and TRBJ2-1; possibly TRBD1 or TRBD2 for D (7 bases each). The CDR3 runs 17 residues. Germline CDR1 SGHTA, CDR2 FQGTGA. CDR3 sequence reads: CASSQDQGGGFYNEQFF. CDR3 in DNA: TGCGCCAGCAGCCAAGATCAGGGGGGGGGCTTTTACAATGAGCAGTTCTTC.

V is TRBV20-1 and J is TRBJ1-1, with no clear D. This CDR3 is 15 amino acids long. Germline V gene data show CDR1 as DFQATT and CDR2 as SNEGSKA (reference sequence). With 6 bases removed from V and 1 base from J, the gap between germline ends came to 18 bases. This CDR3 is CSADPLRRPNTEAFF. As DNA, the CDR3 is TGCAGTGCCGACCCACTTCGACGGCCGAACACTGAAGCTTTCTTT.

In its sample, this clonotype was seen a few times. This chain joins TRBV7-2 and TRBJ1-6, with a possible D match to TRBD1 (5 bases). Germline loops: CDR1 SGHTA, CDR2 FQGNSA. V was pared by 4 bases and J by 7 bases, with 14 bases between. The CDR3 loop spans 15 amino acids. DNA for the CDR3: TGTGCCAGCAGCTCAGAAGCCAGGGTAAATTCACCCCTCCACTTT. Residues: CASSSEARVNSPLHF.

Concerning this clonotype itself: It is likely a read error, because the conserved phenylalanine at the end of the CDR3 is missing. This chain links TRBV15 with TRBJ1-4, with D possibly TRBD1 on 5 matching bases. The CDR3 totals 13 residues. Germline values: CDR1 LNHNV, CDR2 YYDKDF (reference sequence). The CDR3, as DNA: TGTACCACCGCGGAGACAGCCGGTGAAAAACTGTTTCTT. Its protein is CTTAETAGEKLFL.

The rearrangement joins TRBV27 to TRBJ2-7; no clear D. Looked up from germline, CDR1 is MNHEY and CDR2 is SMNVEV (reference sequence). V was shortened by 3 bases and J by 3 bases, with 12 bases between the two germline ends. The CDR3 contains 14 residues. CDR3 protein: CASSFARSDYEQYF. CDR3 DNA: TGTGCCAGCAGTTTCGCTAGATCGGACTACGAGCAGTACTTC.

Ten or more counts support this clonotype. The V call is TRBV4-2, the J call TRBJ1-6, with D possibly matching TRBD1 (5 bases). The CDR3 runs 15 residues. Germline assignment: CDR1 LGHNA and CDR2 YNFKEQ. Trimming shortened V by 1 base and J by 9 bases, and 13 bases separated the two germline ends. CDR3 in DNA: TGTGCCAGCAGCCAAGGGGACTCCTCGGGTTCACCCCTCCACTTT. Residues: CASSQGDSSGSPLHF.

This clonotype was counted many times. The V gene is TRBV11-2, the J gene TRBJ1-2; D is undetermined. Germline CDR1 SGHAT, CDR2 FQNNGV. The CDR3 extends over 12 amino acids. Trimming took off 1 base at V and 8 bases at J, with 8 bases between the two ends. CDR3 region: CASSLGPPGYTF. CDR3 nucleotides: TGTGCCAGCAGCTTAGGACCGCCGGGCTACACCTTC.

Only a few counts were recorded for this clonotype. V usage is TRBV7-9 and J usage is TRBJ1-2; D is uncertain. Between the trimmed V and J ends, which lost 2 bases and 6 bases, there was a span of 13 bases. Germline loops: CDR1 SEHNR, CDR2 FQNEAQ (reference sequence). The CDR3 spans 14 residues. CDR3: CASSLLTSVHGYTF. The CDR3 nucleotides are TGTGCCAGCAGCTTACTAACCTCGGTACATGGCTACACCTTC. Variable domain in full (rest from reference TRBV7-9 and TRBJ1-2): DTGVSQNPRHKITKRGQNVTFRCDPISEHNRLYWYRQTLGQGPEFLTYFQNEAQLEKSRLLSDRFSAERPKGSFSTLEIQRTEQGDSAMYLCASSLLTSVHGYTFGSGTRLTVV.

The genes are TRBV29-1 and TRBJ2-7, with 9 positions matching TRBD2. The CDR3 contains 14 residues. CDR1 and CDR2 (germline): SQVTM, ANQGSEA. The junction had 8 bases not matched to a gene; V was cut back by 6 bases and J by 2 bases. The CDR3 loop is CSVRLAGAPYEQYF. Here the CDR3 DNA reads TGCAGCGTGCGCTTAGCGGGAGCGCCCTACGAGCAGTACTTC.

The rearrangement uses TRBV25-1 and TRBJ1-6; possibly TRBD1 for D (5 bases). Germline lookup yields CDR1 MGHDK and CDR2 SYGVNS. Deletions cut 2 bases from V and 5 bases from J, with 19 bases between. This CDR3 spans 18 amino acids. DNA for the CDR3: TGTGCCAGCAGTGAAAGCGGGGGACCGGTTCCGAATAATTCACCCCTCCACTTT. Translation: CASSESGGPVPNNSPLHF. Drawing the rest from reference TRBV25-1 and TRBJ1-6, the complete variable domain is EADIYQTPRYLVIGTGKKITLECSQTMGHDKMYWYQQDPGMELHLIHYSYGVNSTEKGDLSSESTVSRIRTEHFPLTLESARPSHTSQYLCASSESGGPVPNNSPLHFGNGTRLTVT.

The V and J genes are TRBV9 and TRBJ2-1; D not certain. The CDR3 consists of 16 residues. The V end lost 4 bases, the J end lost 6 bases, and 20 bases lay between the germline ends. The germline CDR1 and CDR2 sequences are SGDLS and YYNGEE. The CDR3 DNA sequence: TGTGCCAGCAGCTTAGATGGCCAAGCCAGTGGCAATGAGCAGTTCTTC. This codes for CASSLDGQASGNEQFF.

The chain recombines TRBV27 with TRBJ1-1; TRBD1 matches at 7 bases. Germline lookup yields CDR1 MNHEY and CDR2 SMNVEV (reference sequence). The CDR3 is 12 amino acids. The J segment lost 8 bases and the V segment lost 3 bases, leaving 3 bases of the junction unmatched. The CDR3 DNA reads as TGTGCCAGCAGTTTGCCGGACAGGGAAGCTTTCTTT. Amino acids: CASSLPDREAFF.

The gene calls are TRBV19 and TRBJ2-7; tentative D call: TRBD1 (6 bases). V dropped 5 bases and J dropped 3 bases, with 14 bases sitting between them. There are 14 residues in the CDR3. Germline assignment: CDR1 LNHDA and CDR2 SQIVND (reference sequence). CDR3 amino acids: CASSPHRTVYEQYF. As DNA, the CDR3 is TGTGCCAGTAGTCCGCATCGGACAGTCTACGAGCAGTACTTC.

The rearrangement uses TRBV19 and TRBJ2-3; possibly TRBD1 for D (6 bases). The CDR3 contains 15 residues. V shed 6 bases and J shed 0 bases, with 13 bases lying between them. Germline assignment: CDR1 LNHDA and CDR2 SQIVND (reference sequence). The CDR3 loop is CASRSQGQSTDTQYF. For the CDR3, the DNA is TGTGCCAGTAGGTCCCAGGGGCAAAGCACAGATACGCAGTATTTT.

This clonotype came up many times. J is TRBJ2-7 and V is TRBV4-3; perhaps TRBD2 as D (5 bases). Deletions cut 0 bases from V and 4 bases from J, with 10 bases between. CDR1 and CDR2 (germline): LGHNA, YSLEER. This CDR3 has 14 amino acids. Written as DNA, the CDR3 is TGCGCCAGCAGCCAAGACCTCGGACTGTACGAGCAGTACTTC. Its protein product is CASSQDLGLYEQYF.

This clonotype was counted once. CDR3 protein: CASSDRGQGGETQYF. The CDR3, as DNA: TGTGCCAGCAGCGACAGGGGGCAAGGGGGAGAGACCCAGTACTTC. The chain links TRBV2 to TRBJ2-5; 10 positions match TRBD1. In germline, CDR1 is SNHLY, CDR2 FYNNEI. Trimming cost V 6 bases and J 4 bases; bases outside gene matches: 8. There are 15 residues in the CDR3.

Remarks on this clonotype: A read error may be the cause here, since a much bigger clone is one base away. CDR3 loop: CAWSEGRGDEQFF. The CDR3, as DNA: TGTGCCTGGAGTGAGGGCAGGGGTGACGAGCAGTTCTTC. The gene calls are TRBV30 and TRBJ2-1, with a weak D call TRBD1 (6 bases). The germline gives CDR1 GTSNPN, CDR2 SVGIG (reference sequence). The CDR3 is made up of 13 amino acids. Trimming stripped 1 base from V and 10 bases from J, with 14 bases between.

The rearrangement links TRBV12-3 or TRBV12-4 to TRBJ1-2; TRBD1 aligns across 9 bases. The length of the CDR3 is 15 residues. V was pared by 7 bases and J by 8 bases, with 14 bases of the junction left unmatched. The CDR3 DNA is TGTGCCAGCACCTTCCTCCGGGACAGGGATTCAGGCTACACCTTC. It encodes CASTFLRDRDSGYTF.

There are many counts of this clonotype. J is TRBJ2-5 and V is TRBV5-6; D remains unclear. Germline CDR1 reads SGHDT; CDR2 reads YYEEEE. The V and J ends lost 0 bases and 5 bases respectively, with 8 bases between them. This CDR3 contains 13 residues. The CDR3 DNA is TGTGCCAGCAGCTTGGCCCAGTCTGAGACCCAGTACTTC. Translated: CASSLAQSETQYF.

J is TRBJ1-6 and V is TRBV30, with unresolved D. This CDR3 is built from 16 residues. Trimming shortened V by 4 bases and J by 0 bases, and 13 bases separated the two germline ends. Germline V gives CDR1 GTSNPN, CDR2 SVGIG (reference sequence). CDR3 in amino acids: CAWNGDLSSYNSPLHF. DNA of the CDR3: TGTGCCTGGAATGGTGACTTGAGCTCCTATAATTCACCCCTCCACTTT.

The chain is built from TRBV10-3 and TRBJ2-2; 13 bases fit TRBD2. Germline trimming cut 9 bases from V and 8 bases from J; bases unmatched to any gene: 12. This CDR3 has 16 residues. Germline values: CDR1 ENHRY, CDR2 SYGVKD. The CDR3 DNA is TGTGCCATAGAACCGTCCGGGACTAGCGGGGTTGGGGAGCTGTTTTTT. It translates to CAIEPSGTSGVGELFF.

This clonotype has at least ten counts. The rearrangement links TRBV4-2 to TRBJ2-7, with TRBD2 matching over 10 bases. The CDR3 covers 19 residues. The ends lost 0 bases at V and 0 bases at J; junction bases unmatched: 11. Germline V lookup: CDR1 LGHNA, CDR2 YNFKEQ. In DNA form, the CDR3 reads TGTGCCAGCAGCCAAGACCCAGCGATAGCGGGAGGAAGCTCCTACGAGCAGTACTTC. It translates to CASSQDPAIAGGSSYEQYF.

The gene calls are TRBV15 and TRBJ2-6; no reliable D call. From germline, CDR1 is LNHNV and CDR2 YYDKDF (reference sequence). The CDR3 sequence is 14 residues long. Trimming left V 0 bases short and J 4 bases short, with 4 bases between. The CDR3 DNA reads as TGTGCCACCAGCAGAGATGGGGGGGCCAACGTCCTGACTTTC. It specifies CATSRDGGANVLTF.

This clonotype occurred many times. The chain is built from TRBV30 and TRBJ1-2; TRBD1 might be the D (6 bases). Trimming removed 0 bases from V and 3 bases from J, with 11 bases in between. The germline CDR1 and CDR2 sequences are GTSNPN and SVGIG (reference sequence). The CDR3 length is 14 residues. The CDR3 region has the DNA TGTGCCTGGAGTGTGGGAGCAGGGGACTATGGCTACACCTTC. Translation gives CAWSVGAGDYGYTF.

This clonotype was observed a single time. The V and J genes are TRBV19 and TRBJ2-7; unclear D gene. The CDR3 runs to 13 residues. The germline V gene has CDR1 LNHDA and CDR2 SQIVND (reference sequence). The germline V and J ends were trimmed by 3 bases and 5 bases, with 11 bases remaining between them. In nucleotides, the CDR3 is TGTGCCAGTAGTATGCAAGAGACCCACGAGCAGTACTTC. It specifies CASSMQETHEQYF.

This chain connects TRBV14 to TRBJ1-1, with TRBD1 as a possible D gene (5 bases). Trimming pared 2 bases from V and 4 bases from J, leaving 14 bases between. This CDR3 contains 15 residues. Germline V gene data show CDR1 as SGHDN and CDR2 as FVKESK. The CDR3 is CASSQLAGGGTEAFF. For the CDR3, the DNA is TGTGCCAGCAGCCAACTAGCGGGGGGAGGCACTGAAGCTTTCTTT.

The chain couples TRBV28 to TRBJ2-3; no clear D gene. With 2 bases removed from V and 6 bases from J, the gap between germline ends came to 12 bases. In germline, CDR1 is MDHEN, CDR2 SYDVKM. The CDR3 runs 14 residues. CDR3 loop: CASSLKALVDTQYF. CDR3 nucleotide sequence: TGTGCCAGCAGTTTAAAGGCCCTCGTGGATACGCAGTATTTT.

The chain has TRBV19 and TRBJ2-1, with 12 nucleotides matching TRBD2. Germline V gene data show CDR1 as LNHDA and CDR2 as SQIVND (reference sequence). V was clipped by 6 bases and J by 9 bases; unmatched bases: 6. This CDR3 contains 14 residues. The CDR3 reads CASRSSGGAVEQFF. The CDR3, as DNA: TGTGCCAGTAGATCTAGCGGGGGGGCCGTTGAGCAGTTCTTC.

This clonotype was seen ten or more times. This sequence joins TRBV9 and TRBJ2-6; 10 bases agree with TRBD1. The CDR3 extends over 18 amino acids. The V and J ends lost 3 bases and 3 bases, in that order; junction bases with no gene match: 9. CDR1 is SGDLS, CDR2 YYNGEE, per germline. The CDR3 loop reads CASSATRGQGFGANVLTF. In DNA, the CDR3 is TGTGCCAGCAGCGCCACACGGGGACAGGGGTTTGGGGCCAACGTCCTGACTTTC.